What follows is one TCR beta chain and its context. Its matching antigen is unknown. The data were taken from a study of blood T cells in healthy people across ages. Primed by a sample-barcoded 5' primer and a J-beta primer mix, a second PCR proceeded for 7 to 11 cycles. TCRdb processed the 5' RACE reads anew with MiXCR; each CDR3 protein has one entry. The data contain approximately 880,000 distinct CDR3 sequences, roughly 43% of them singletons. The CDR3 has 14 amino acids. Germline CDR1 SGHTA, CDR2 FQGNSA. The trim removed 5 bases at V and 7 bases at J, leaving 3 bases unmatched. Findings of the study overall: Age brought a roughly linear fall in TCR beta diversity measured per million T cells.

The sample, around 9.9 milliliters of peripheral blood, was drawn from each donor. Samples had at least 7 million PBMCs isolated from them. Material: blood. The V call is TRBV7-2, the J call TRBJ1-3, with 12 bases lining up with TRBD1. The clonotype comes from a man aged 25 to 45 in good health. CDR3 nucleotide sequence: TGTGCCAGCAGCCGGGACAGGGGGCAGAACACCATATATTTT. It yields the protein CASSRDRGQNTIYF.